A selection of T cell receptor beta chains follows, all from one sample in a study of blood T cell repertoires in COVID-19. Some clones are missing from TCRdb's copy, which holds only in-frame ones; the method was immunoSEQ multiplex PCR. The top ten hold over 7.5% of the sample, which has approximately 180,000 clones, roughly 82% seen once. Sequenced: peripheral blood. All receptors come from a woman between 65 and 79 years old with acute or convalescent COVID-19. Both conserved end residues are part of each CDR3.

v_call,cdr3_aa
TRBV19,CASSRGQGGNQPQHF
TRBV24-1,CATSPLGEAREQFF
TRBV2,CATGDPSTDTQYF
TRBV4-1,CASSRSGTGIPASYGYTF
TRBV6-5,CASSLKLYNEQFF
TRBV5-1,CASSAGGTGVIDTQYF
TRBV29-1,CSVEGLAARGYNEQFF
TRBV5-8,CASSAFGGSTTEAFF
TRBV6-2/TRBV6-3,CASSYGGGRANYGYTF
TRBV5-6,CASSSRGQETQYF
TRBV7-2,CASMPGVGSSYNEQFF
TRBV2,CASRDRGQVYGYTF
TRBV6-5,CASSQGQGNTEAFF
TRBV10-3,CAISEPRENTEAFF
TRBV6-2/TRBV6-3,CASSGQIVQPQHF
TRBV7-2,CASSLEQRGTTGEQYF
TRBV5-4,CAGHYRGHTGELFF
TRBV7-9,CASSFMGQGNTEAFF
TRBV6-5,CASTGTAPFNEQFF
TRBV6-1,CASSEKTRGSYNEQFF
TRBV5-1,CASSFTGIRENTEAFF
TRBV12-3/TRBV12-4,CASSSYREGYTF
TRBV7-2,CASSTVGGGGQPQHF
TRBV7-9,CASSPLGEENEKLFF
TRBV6-1,CASSEAGGTFSPLHF
TRBV30,CAWRTPGNGYTF
TRBV5-6,CASSLGGLANNEQFF
TRBV28,CATRGGVSTDTQYF
TRBV27,CASSLGTGDREQYF
TRBV25-1,CATKGEQPQHF
TRBV5-1,CASSLPGLAGDEQFF
TRBV28,CASSYTGIGTEAFF
TRBV29-1,CSAISTGELFF
TRBV6-4,CASSARSNTGELFF
TRBV5-1,CASSPGTVGTDTQYF
TRBV6-1,CASSEGGGRQPQHF
TRBV5-4,CASSLASTGTLYGYTF
TRBV6-1,CASSERQGEAFF
TRBV28,CASSSHQVRRILNTEAFF
TRBV29-1,CSVEGPGQQYEQYF
TRBV9,CASSNDRDPGNTIYF
TRBV9,CASSVISGGNTGELFF
TRBV7-2,CASSFDRVREQYF
TRBV19,CASSIRGAPANEKLFF